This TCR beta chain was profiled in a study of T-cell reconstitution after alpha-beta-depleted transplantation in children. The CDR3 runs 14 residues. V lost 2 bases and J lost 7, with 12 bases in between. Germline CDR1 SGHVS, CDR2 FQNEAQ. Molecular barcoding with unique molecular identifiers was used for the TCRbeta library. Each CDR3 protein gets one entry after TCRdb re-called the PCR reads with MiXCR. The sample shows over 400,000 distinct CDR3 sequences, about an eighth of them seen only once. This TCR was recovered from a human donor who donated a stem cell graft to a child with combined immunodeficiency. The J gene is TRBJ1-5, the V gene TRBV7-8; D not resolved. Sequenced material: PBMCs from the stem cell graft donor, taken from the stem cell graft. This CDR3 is CASSLLTGEQPQHF. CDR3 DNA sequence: TGTGCCAGCAGCTTACTCACCGGGGAACAGCCCCAGCATTTT.